Below are 10 T cell receptor beta chains sequenced from a single sample in a study of Ad26.COV2.S vaccination and SARS-CoV-2 variants. The treatment here: about 20 received Ad26.COV2.S at low or high dose, single or two shots; roughly five received placebo; per-sample allocation not given. Following the first vaccine or placebo injection, samples were taken on day 63. Some clones are missing from TCRdb's copy, which holds only in-frame ones; the method was immunoSEQ multiplex PCR. The sample has roughly 460,000 clones, approximately 90% seen once. The sequenced sample was peripheral blood, obtained in a trial of Ad26.COV2.S vaccine versus placebo. Source of these receptors: a person aged 18 to 59 who received the Ad26.COV2.S COVID-19 vaccine or a placebo.

This chain links TRBV27 with TRBJ1-1, with D unresolved. The germline V and J ends were trimmed by 8 bases and 4 bases, with 14 bases remaining between them. The CDR3 sequence is 13 residues long. The germline CDR1 and CDR2 sequences are MNHEY and SMNVEV (reference sequence). CDR3 DNA: TGTGCCAGCCGAGACATGCTGGCCACTGAAGCTTTCTTT. Translated, it gives CASRDMLATEAFF.

This chain links TRBV7-2 with TRBJ1-4, with 7 bases matching TRBD1. CDR1 is SGHTA, CDR2 FQGNSA, per germline. J was trimmed by 10 bases and V by 2 bases; bases with no gene match: 10. The CDR3 contains 15 residues. In nucleotides, the CDR3 is TGTGCCAGCAGCTTACTAATGAGGGGGCAAGGAAAACTGTTTTTT. Translation gives CASSLLMRGQGKLFF.

The chain has TRBV18 and TRBJ1-3; weak D call: TRBD1 (5 bases). The CDR3 is 13 amino acids. CDR1 and CDR2 from the germline V gene are KGHSH and LQKENI. V lost 5 bases to trimming and J lost 1 base, with 6 bases between them. Here the CDR3 reads CASSAGSGNTIYF. CDR3 nucleotide sequence: TGTGCCAGCTCAGCAGGGTCTGGAAACACCATATATTTT.

The V call is TRBV2, the J call TRBJ2-4; D not certain. With 7 bases removed from V and 6 bases from J, the gap between germline ends came to 10 bases. This CDR3 has 12 residues. Germline CDR1 SNHLY, CDR2 FYNNEI. The DNA of the CDR3 is TGTGCCAGCACAAATGGCCTAAACATTCAGTACTTC. As protein: CASTNGLNIQYF. The full variable domain, in which reference TRBV2 and TRBJ2-4 provide the parts outside the CDR3, is EPEVTQTPSHQVTQMGQEVILRCVPISNHLYFYWYRQILGQKVEFLVSFYNNEISEKSEIFDDQFSVERPDGSNFTLKIRSTKLEDSAMYFCASTNGLNIQYFGAGTRLSVL.

This clone is a singleton in its sample. The chain recombines TRBV7-9 with TRBJ2-7, with 8 bases identical to TRBD1. The CDR3 is 16 amino acids. From germline, CDR1 is SEHNR and CDR2 FQNEAQ (reference sequence). V gave up 5 bases and J gave up 3 bases; unmatched junction bases: 12. The CDR3 DNA reads as TGTGCCAGCAGCCAGACAGGACAGGGTTGGCGCTACGAGCAGTACTTC. Residues: CASSQTGQGWRYEQYF.

The chain couples TRBV18 to TRBJ1-1; a possible D gene is TRBD1 (5 bases). This CDR3 comprises 14 residues. Deletions cut 2 bases from V and 1 base from J, with 8 bases between. Germline CDR1 and CDR2: KGHSH and LQKENI. The chain's CDR3 is CASSPSQGNTEAFF. The CDR3 DNA follows: TGTGCCAGCTCACCATCCCAGGGGAACACTGAAGCTTTCTTT.

The chain couples TRBV7-9 to TRBJ1-2; D unclear. Per the germline V gene, CDR1 is SEHNR and CDR2 is FQNEAQ (reference sequence). The CDR3 totals 11 residues. V was trimmed by 3 bases and J by 7 bases, leaving 6 bases between them. The CDR3: CASSLKVGYTF. The CDR3 DNA is TGTGCCAGCAGCTTGAAGGTTGGCTACACCTTC.

The J gene is TRBJ2-2, the V gene TRBV29-1; a weak D match, TRBD2 (5 bases). This CDR3 contains 14 residues. CDR1 is SQVTM, CDR2 ANQGSEA, per germline. V lost 1 base and J lost 5, with 11 bases in between. The CDR3 sequence: CSVEGGLGTGELFF. CDR3 nucleotides: TGCAGCGTTGAAGGCGGGCTAGGTACCGGGGAGCTGTTTTTT.

V is TRBV6-2 or TRBV6-3 and J is TRBJ2-7, with a tentative D call TRBD2 (6 bases). Trimming cost V 4 bases and J 1 base, with 17 bases left between them. The CDR3 covers 16 residues. Germline V CDR1 and CDR2: MNHEY, SVGEGT. The CDR3: CASSSTGSHLSYEQYF. The CDR3, as DNA: TGTGCCAGCAGTTCAACCGGGAGTCACTTGTCCTACGAGCAGTACTTC.

This chain joins TRBV28 and TRBJ2-1; 11 nucleotides match TRBD2. The junction had 15 bases not matched to a gene; V was cut back by 6 bases and J by 2 bases. Germline assignment: CDR1 MDHEN and CDR2 SYDVKM. CDR3 length equals 19 residues. The DNA of the CDR3 is TGTGCCAGCAGCCCCCCGGGGTCACTAGCGGGAGTACCCTACAATGAGCAGTTCTTC. Its protein product is CASSPPGSLAGVPYNEQFF.